The next 25 T cell receptor beta chains were all read from a single sample in a study of tumor and adjacent non-tumor tissue in lung cancer (dated by TCRdb to about 2018). The receptor library was made with multiplex PCR. These reads were obtained on an Illumina HiSeq 2500. TCRbeta libraries were constructed through three rounds of nested PCR with primers (Table S4) according to protocols modified from ARM-PCR. The raw public data were reprocessed by TCRdb itself: fastp quality trimming at Q25, MiXCR clonotype calling, in-frame beta chains only. Rows merge per CDR3 protein into single entries with the most common DNA and genes. Recorded for this sample are just over 200,000 distinct CDR3 sequences; about two thirds of them occurred a single time. The top ten clones comprise almost 25% of the sample. Bulk unsorted tissue served as the source for RNA extraction, and RNA quality was assessed using a NanoDrop ND-1000 and an Agilent 2100.

Sequencing was carried out using lung tumor tissue. These TCRs come from a man in his sixties with non-small cell lung cancer.

The V call is TRBV29-1, the J call TRBJ2-3; a weak D match, TRBD2 (5 bases). Between the trimmed V and J ends, which lost 4 bases and 1 base, there was a span of 12 bases. CDR3 length: 14 residues. Germline loops: CDR1 SQVTM, CDR2 ANQGSEA. The CDR3 bases are TGCAGCGTTGTTCCCAACGGGGGCACAGATACGCAGTATTTT. Its translation: CSVVPNGGTDTQYF.

The V call is TRBV20-1, the J call TRBJ2-7; D perhaps matches TRBD2 (6 bases). The germline V and J ends were trimmed by 6 bases and 2 bases, with 29 bases remaining between them. The CDR3 sequence is 18 residues long. Germline CDR1 is DFQATT and CDR2 is SNEGSKA (reference sequence). CDR3 coding DNA: TGCAGTGCCTCCAAGCGGGCTAGCGCGAGTCTGATGGCCTACGAGCAGTACTTC. This encodes CSASKRASASLMAYEQYF.

A note on this clonotype: A much larger clone differs from this one at a single base, so this may be a read error. The chain employs TRBV6-1 and TRBJ2-1, with TRBD2 matching over 11 bases. The V segment lost 7 bases and the J segment 2 bases; nucleotides outside the gene matches: 7. Germline V gene sequence: CDR1 MNHNS, CDR2 SASEGT. The CDR3 consists of 16 residues. CDR3 nucleotide sequence: TGTGCCAGCAATAATAGCGGGGGGGGCCCCTACAATGAGCAGTTCTTC. This sequence encodes CASNNSGGGPYNEQFF.

This clonotype was counted a single time. A much bigger clone sits one base away, suggesting this may be a read error. V usage is TRBV20-1 and J usage is TRBJ1-2, with D hard to call. The V end lost 6 bases, the J end lost 1 base, and 18 bases lay between the germline ends. This CDR3 comprises 15 residues. Germline V gene sequence: CDR1 DFQATT, CDR2 SNEGSKA (reference sequence). The CDR3 spells CSARPPRSFNYGYTF. The CDR3 DNA is TGCAGTGCCAGACCGCCGAGAAGTTTTAACTATGGCTACACCTTC.

The chain is built from TRBV30 and TRBJ1-2, with 7 nucleotides matching TRBD1. The germline V gene has CDR1 GTSNPN and CDR2 SVGIG (reference sequence). There are 15 residues in the CDR3. V shed 2 bases and J 5 bases; nucleotides not matched to a gene: 11. This CDR3 reads CAWSPRDSRLYGYTF. The CDR3 region has the DNA TGTGCCTGGAGTCCCAGGGACAGCCGACTATATGGCTACACCTTC.

A word on this clonotype: The conserved phenylalanine or tryptophan is not found at the CDR3 terminus, so this likely reflects a read error. The V and J genes are TRBV20-1 and TRBJ1-5; 8 nucleotides agree with TRBD1. The CDR3 contains 15 residues. V lost 0 bases, J lost 11 bases, and 12 bases stayed unmatched. CDR1 is DFQATT and CDR2 is SNEGSKA in the germline V gene (reference sequence). CDR3 loop: CSARDQQGDGQSQHY. CDR3 sequence (DNA): TGCAGTGCTAGAGATCAACAGGGGGATGGGCAGTCCCAGCATTAT.

The chain links TRBV4-2 to TRBJ2-2; D is possibly TRBD1 or TRBD2 (5 bases each). This CDR3 is 17 amino acids long. The germline V and J ends were trimmed by 4 bases and 5 bases, with 20 bases remaining between them. Germline loops: CDR1 LGHNA, CDR2 YNFKEQ. The CDR3 coding sequence is TGTGCCAGCAGCCGATCGGGGCTTATTGGCGGGACCGGGGAGCTGTTTTTT. Its translation is CASSRSGLIGGTGELFF.

Many counts were recorded for this clonotype. The chain links TRBV6-4 to TRBJ2-3, with 13 bases matching TRBD2. After removal of 6 bases from V and 4 bases from J, the junction contained 7 bases not matched to a gene. Per the germline V gene, CDR1 is MRHNA and CDR2 is SNTAGT. CDR3 length: 16 residues. CDR3 sequence: CASSPRLAGGSDTQYF. CDR3 nucleotides: TGTGCCAGCAGCCCCAGACTAGCGGGAGGTTCAGATACGCAGTATTTT.

The chain is built from TRBV12-3 or TRBV12-4 and TRBJ1-1; D uncertain. The CDR3 contains 16 residues. Trimming removed 6 bases from V and 0 bases from J, with 17 bases in between. CDR3 nucleotide sequence: TGTGCCAGCAGCCCTACAAGTGGCGCCTTGAACACTGAAGCTTTCTTT. Translation: CASSPTSGALNTEAFF.

Remarks on this clonotype: The CDR3 ends on some other residue instead of the conserved phenylalanine or tryptophan, so this is likely a read error. The chain uses TRBV5-1 and TRBJ2-7; D gene uncertain. Trimming removed 0 bases from V and 8 bases from J, with 12 bases in between. The CDR3 sequence is 13 residues long. The germline V gene has CDR1 SGHRS and CDR2 YFSETQ. DNA of the CDR3: TGCGCCAGCAGCTTGGGCCAACAATACAAGCAGTACTTA. Residues: CASSLGQQYKQYL.

Note on this clonotype: This could be a read error, since a much larger clone is one nucleotide away. The chain has TRBV29-1 and TRBJ2-7; 7 bases match TRBD2. Germline-derived CDR1 and CDR2 are SQVTM and ANQGSEA. This CDR3 contains 15 residues. DNA for the CDR3: TGCAGCGTTGCGGGAGGCCCACTCGTCCCCTACAAGCAGTACTTC. Its translation: CSVAGGPLVPYKQYF.

On this clonotype itself: A much larger clone differs from this one at a single base, so this may be a read error. The chain combines TRBV5-4 with TRBJ1-2, with 8 bases lining up with TRBD1. The CDR3 runs 17 residues. Germline V CDR1 and CDR2: SGHNT, YYREEE (reference sequence). J lost 3 bases, V lost 1 base, and 11 bases had no gene match. The CDR3 DNA follows: TGTGCCAGCAGCTTGCCCCCGAGACAGGGGCATGACTATGGCTACACCTTC. This encodes CASSLPPRQGHDYGYTF.

As to this clonotype: A read error may account for a junction end that differs from germline. The chain is built from TRBV20-1 and TRBJ2-7; D unclear. The CDR3 covers 10 residues. The germline CDR1 and CDR2 sequences are DFQATT and SNEGSKA (reference sequence). The CDR3 spells CSASLHEQYF. In DNA, the CDR3 is TGTAGTGCTAGTCTACACGAGCAGTACTTC.

As regards this clonotype: Since the CDR3 does not end with the conserved phenylalanine or tryptophan, this likely comes from a read error. The chain joins TRBV20-1 to TRBJ2-1, with 11 bases identical to TRBD2. V shed 1 base and J 8 bases; nucleotides not matched to a gene: 7. CDR1 is DFQATT and CDR2 is SNEGSKA in the germline V gene (reference sequence). This CDR3 has 15 amino acids. CDR3 region: CSARGDVAGGDEQFL. The CDR3 DNA reads as TGCAGTGCTAGAGGCGACGTAGCGGGAGGGGATGAGCAGTTCTTA.

This clonotype was counted once. The junction shows a germline mismatch at one end, possibly a read error. V usage is TRBV5-6 and J usage is TRBJ2-7; D not resolved. Germline-derived CDR1 and CDR2 are SGHDT and YYEEEE. This CDR3 region has 13 residues. In nucleotides, the CDR3 is TGTGCCAGCAGCTTGATTAGATCTTACGAGCAGTATTTC. Translated: CASSLIRSYEQYF. Filled out from reference TRBV5-6 and TRBJ2-7, the complete variable domain reads DAGVTQSPTHLIKTRGQQVTLRCSPKSGHDTVSWYQQALGQGPQFIFQYYEEEERQRGNFPDRFSGHQFPNYSSELNVNALLLGDSALYLCASSLIRSYEQYFGPGTRLTVT.

This clonotype has more than one count but fewer than ten. This chain joins TRBV6-5 and TRBJ2-7, with 8 bases fitting TRBD1. The CDR3 is 15 amino acids. The germline CDR1 and CDR2 sequences are MNHEY and SVGAGI. After removal of 6 bases from V and 0 bases from J, the junction contained 7 bases not matched to a gene. CDR3 amino acids: CASRLDRASSYEQYF. CDR3 in DNA: TGTGCCAGCAGACTGGACAGGGCAAGCTCCTACGAGCAGTACTTC.

A remark on this clonotype: An end of the junction differs from the germline gene, which may be a read error. This chain joins TRBV20-1 and TRBJ2-4; 8 nucleotides match TRBD1. The CDR3 runs to 13 residues. CDR1 DFQATT and CDR2 SNEGSKA come from the germline V gene (reference sequence). This chain's CDR3 is CSAPDRAKNIRYF. The CDR3 DNA sequence: TGTAGTGCGCCGGACAGGGCCAAAAACATTCGATACTTC.

Only a few counts were recorded for this clonotype. V usage is TRBV4-2 and J usage is TRBJ2-3; no clear D. CDR3 length: 13 amino acids. V lost 1 base and J 3 bases, leaving 5 bases between the germline ends. The germline V gene encodes CDR1 LGHNA and CDR2 YNFKEQ. This chain's CDR3 is CASSQGLTDTQYF. For the CDR3, the DNA is TGTGCCAGCAGCCAAGGTCTTACAGATACGCAGTATTTT.

As to this clonotype: Given a much more abundant clone one base away, this may be a read error. The CDR3 does not end in the conserved phenylalanine or tryptophan, so this is likely a read error. The rearrangement joins TRBV20-1 to TRBJ1-4; D gene unclear. Germline V lookup: CDR1 DFQATT, CDR2 SNEGSKA (reference sequence). V gave up 3 bases and J gave up 7 bases, with 6 bases separating them. The CDR3 totals 11 residues. The CDR3 DNA follows: TGCAGTGCTAGGGCATTTGAAAAACTGTTTATT. Amino acids: CSARAFEKLFI.

Note on this clonotype: The CDR3 carries no conserved terminal phenylalanine or tryptophan, so it likely arises from a read error. J is TRBJ1-6 and V is TRBV10-2, with 7 bases aligning to TRBD1. CDR1 is WSHSY, CDR2 SAAADI, per germline. There are 13 residues in the CDR3. The chain's CDR3 is CTSSSGQNSPLHY. The CDR3 region has the DNA TGCACCAGCAGTTCGGGACAGAACTCACCCCTCCACTAT.

A word on this clonotype: It may be a read error: a sequence one base away is much more abundant. The V gene is TRBV12-3 or TRBV12-4, the J gene TRBJ1-1; 10 positions agree with TRBD1. This CDR3 region has 16 residues. The CDR3 loop reads CASSMGQGLLKTEAFF. In DNA, the CDR3 is TGTGCCAGCAGTATGGGACAGGGGCTATTGAAAACTGAAGCTTTCTTT.

This clonotype was seen more than once but under ten times. The genes are TRBV6-1 and TRBJ2-3; D might be TRBD2 (6 bases). Between the trimmed V and J ends, which lost 2 bases and 2 bases, there was a span of 17 bases. The CDR3 totals 17 residues. Looked up from germline, CDR1 is MNHNS and CDR2 is SASEGT. CDR3 nucleotide sequence: TGTGCCAGCAGTGAACGGAAGGAGGGCCGGGTCACAGATACGCAGTATTTT. Amino acids: CASSERKEGRVTDTQYF.

As to this clonotype: Just one base apart from a much larger clone, this may be a read error. This sequence joins TRBV4-1 and TRBJ2-5; no clear D. This CDR3 spans 14 amino acids. Germline V CDR1 and CDR2: MGHRA, YSYEKL. This CDR3 reads CASSQHNSQGTQYF. The CDR3 DNA is TGCGCCAGCAGCCAACATAATTCCCAAGGGACCCAGTACTTC.

This clonotype has at least ten counts. The gene calls are TRBV12-3 or TRBV12-4 and TRBJ2-5; TRBD1 is a possible D gene (6 bases). Trimming cost V 4 bases and J 3 bases, with 6 bases left between them. This CDR3 has 12 amino acids. CDR3 nucleotide sequence: TGTGCCAGCAGTTACAGGGAAGAGACCCAGTACTTC. Translated, it gives CASSYREETQYF.

Notes on this clonotype: This sequence may be a read error, since a much larger clone differs from it by one base. This CDR3 reads CSALQRQGRYEQYF. The CDR3, as DNA: TGCAGTGCCCTTCAGCGACAGGGGAGGTACGAGCAGTACTTC. The chain is built from TRBV20-1 and TRBJ2-7, with 8 nucleotides matching TRBD1. This CDR3 region has 14 residues. Looked up from germline, CDR1 is DFQATT and CDR2 is SNEGSKA (reference sequence). V lost 6 bases and J lost 4; bases outside the gene matches: 11.